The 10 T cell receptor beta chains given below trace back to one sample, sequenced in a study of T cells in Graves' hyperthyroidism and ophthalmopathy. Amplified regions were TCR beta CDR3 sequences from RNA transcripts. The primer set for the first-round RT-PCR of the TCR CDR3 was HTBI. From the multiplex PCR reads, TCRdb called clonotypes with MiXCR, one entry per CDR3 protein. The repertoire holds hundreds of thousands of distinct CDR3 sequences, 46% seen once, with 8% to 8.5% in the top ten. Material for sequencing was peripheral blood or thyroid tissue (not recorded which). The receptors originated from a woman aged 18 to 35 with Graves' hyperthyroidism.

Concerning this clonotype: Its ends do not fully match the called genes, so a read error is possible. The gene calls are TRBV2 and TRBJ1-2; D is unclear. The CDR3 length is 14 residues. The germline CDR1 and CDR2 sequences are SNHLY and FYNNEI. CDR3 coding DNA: TGTGCCAGCGGTGAAAGACCCGTGGAAGATGGCTGCACCTTC. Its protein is CASGERPVEDGCTF.

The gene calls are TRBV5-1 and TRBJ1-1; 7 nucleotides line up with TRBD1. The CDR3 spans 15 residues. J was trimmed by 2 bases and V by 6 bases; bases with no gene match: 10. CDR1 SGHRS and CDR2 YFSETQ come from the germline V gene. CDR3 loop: CASKKNRGGNTEAFF. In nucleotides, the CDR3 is TGCGCCAGCAAGAAAAACCGAGGGGGCAACACTGAAGCTTTCTTT.

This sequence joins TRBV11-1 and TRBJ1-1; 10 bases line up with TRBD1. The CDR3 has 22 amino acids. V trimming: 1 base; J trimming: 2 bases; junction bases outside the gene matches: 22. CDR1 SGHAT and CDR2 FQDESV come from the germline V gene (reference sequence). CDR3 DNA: TGTGCCAGCAGCTTAGGGGCCAGGGGTTTAGGACAGGGGGAAAGTCAAAACACTGAAGCTTTCTTT. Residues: CASSLGARGLGQGESQNTEAFF.

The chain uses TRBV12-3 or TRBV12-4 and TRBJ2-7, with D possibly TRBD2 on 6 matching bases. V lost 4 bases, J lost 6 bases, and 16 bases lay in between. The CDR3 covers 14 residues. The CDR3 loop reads CASSWRVGSGEQYF. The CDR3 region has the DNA TGTGCCAGCAGTTGGCGTGTCGGGAGTGGCGAGCAGTACTTC.

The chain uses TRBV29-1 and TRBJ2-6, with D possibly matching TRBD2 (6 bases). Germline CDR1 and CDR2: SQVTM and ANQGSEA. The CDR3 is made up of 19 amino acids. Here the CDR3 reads CSARSSPGRIGSGANVLTF. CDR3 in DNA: TGCAGTGCTAGATCCTCCCCCGGGAGAATCGGCTCTGGGGCCAACGTCCTGACTTTC.

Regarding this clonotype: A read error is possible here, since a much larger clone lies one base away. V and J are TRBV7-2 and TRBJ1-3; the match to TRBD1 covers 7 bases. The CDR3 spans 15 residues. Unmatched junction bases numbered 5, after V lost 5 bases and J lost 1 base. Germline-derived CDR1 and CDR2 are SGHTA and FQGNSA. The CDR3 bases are TGTGCCAGCAGCCCCACAGGGGTATCTGGAAACACCATATATTTT. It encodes CASSPTGVSGNTIYF.

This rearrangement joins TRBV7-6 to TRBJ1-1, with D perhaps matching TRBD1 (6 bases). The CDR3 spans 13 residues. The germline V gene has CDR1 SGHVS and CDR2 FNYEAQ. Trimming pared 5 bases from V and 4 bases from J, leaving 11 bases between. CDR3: CASSRGVGTEAFF. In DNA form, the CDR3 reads TGTGCCAGCAGCAGGGGGGTAGGCACTGAAGCTTTCTTT.

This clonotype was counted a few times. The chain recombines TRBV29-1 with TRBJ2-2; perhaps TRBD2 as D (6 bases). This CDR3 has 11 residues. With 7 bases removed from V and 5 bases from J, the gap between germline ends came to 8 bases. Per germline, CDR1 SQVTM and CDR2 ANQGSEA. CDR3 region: CSGGRTGELFF. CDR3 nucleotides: TGCAGCGGAGGGAGGACCGGGGAGCTGTTTTTT.

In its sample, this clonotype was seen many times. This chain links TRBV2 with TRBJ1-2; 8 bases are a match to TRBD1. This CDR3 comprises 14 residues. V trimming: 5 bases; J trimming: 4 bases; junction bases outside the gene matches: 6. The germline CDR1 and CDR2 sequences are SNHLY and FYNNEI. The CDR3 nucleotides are TGTGCCAGCAGTACACGACAGGGGCCCTATGGCTACACCTTC. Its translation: CASSTRQGPYGYTF. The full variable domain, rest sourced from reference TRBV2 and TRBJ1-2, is EPEVTQTPSHQVTQMGQEVILRCVPISNHLYFYWYRQILGQKVEFLVSFYNNEISEKSEIFDDQFSVERPDGSNFTLKIRSTKLEDSAMYFCASSTRQGPYGYTFGSGTRLTVV.

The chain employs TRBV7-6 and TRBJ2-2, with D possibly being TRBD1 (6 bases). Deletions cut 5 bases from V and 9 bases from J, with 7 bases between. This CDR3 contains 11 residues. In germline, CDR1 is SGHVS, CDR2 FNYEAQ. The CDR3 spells CASSRDRELFF. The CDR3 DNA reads TGTGCCAGCAGCCGGGACAGGGAGCTGTTTTTT.